These T cell receptor beta chains were read from a single sample in a study of cytomegalovirus exposure and HLA in healthy donors. Sequenced by immunoSEQ multiplex PCR; TCRdb stores in-frame clones only, minus some. The profile shows roughly 130,000 clones, roughly 72% of them singletons. The sequenced sample was PBMCs. The receptors were sampled from a woman between 45 and 65 years old in good health and CMV-seronegative. Each CDR3 is given with its conserved first and last residue. A D gene is named only where the DNA matches it firmly. For some rows the clone size is stated as once, few or many, or as a class when expanded; others skip it.

V gene	J gene	D gene	clone size	CDR3 protein	CDR3 DNA
TRBV7-8	TRBJ1-1	.	.	CASRQGTNTEAFF	TGTGCCAGCAGGCAGGGGACGAACACTGAAGCTTTCTTT
TRBV7-2	TRBJ2-6	TRBD1	.	CASSTSLGQGFSGANVLTF	TGTGCCAGCAGTACGTCTCTGGGACAGGGCTTCTCTGGGGCCAACGTCCTGACTTTC
TRBV5-5	TRBJ2-1	TRBD2	once	CASVGLAGVGEQFF	TGTGCCAGCGTGGGGTTAGCGGGAGTTGGTGAGCAGTTCTTC
TRBV7-2	TRBJ1-5	TRBD1	once	CASSPGQGLEQPQHF	TGTGCCAGCAGCCCGGGACAGGGATTGGAGCAGCCCCAGCATTTT
TRBV4-2	TRBJ2-1	TRBD2	.	CASSPRLAGAYNEQFF	TGTGCCAGCAGCCCGAGACTAGCGGGAGCCTACAATGAGCAGTTCTTC
TRBV4-3	TRBJ1-2	.	.	CASSQDSGADYGYTF	TGCGCCAGCAGTCAAGATAGCGGGGCCGACTATGGCTACACCTTC
TRBV6-8	TRBJ2-7	.	.	CASTLDTHEQYF	TGTGCCAGCACTTTGGACACTCACGAGCAGTACTTC
TRBV21-1	TRBJ2-1	.	.	CASSNLSLAGIFGGNEQFF	TGTGCCAGCAGCAATTTGTCCCTAGCGGGAATTTTTGGGGGCAATGAGCAGTTCTTC
TRBV5-1	TRBJ1-3	.	.	CASSLGLALGGNTIYF	TGCGCCAGCAGCTTGGGGTTAGCCCTCGGTGGAAACACCATATATTTT
TRBV11-3	TRBJ2-2	.	.	CASSLVGGGGTGELFF	TGTGCCAGCAGCTTAGTAGGAGGGGGCGGGACCGGGGAGCTGTTTTTT
TRBV5-6	TRBJ1-5	.	.	CASSLAGVENQPQHF	TGTGCCAGCAGCTTGGCCGGGGTCGAAAATCAGCCCCAGCATTTT
TRBV19	TRBJ2-1	TRBD2	.	CASSGVGRATEQFF	TGTGCCAGTAGTGGGGTCGGGAGGGCCACTGAGCAGTTCTTC
TRBV6-1	TRBJ1-2	TRBD1	.	CASRAGQGIIGYTF	TGTGCCAGCAGGGCCGGACAGGGGATTATTGGCTACACCTTC
TRBV29-1	TRBJ1-2	TRBD1	.	CSVEGSTGDGYTF	TGCAGCGTTGAAGGTTCGACAGGGGATGGCTACACCTTC
TRBV7-8	TRBJ1-2	TRBD1	.	CASSLNRGVDYGYTF	TGTGCCAGCAGCTTGAACAGGGGGGTGGACTATGGCTACACCTTC
TRBV7-8	TRBJ2-1	.	.	CASSFESSSYNEQFF	TGTGCCAGCAGCTTCGAATCGAGCTCCTACAATGAGCAGTTCTTC
TRBV7-9	TRBJ2-7	.	.	CSSSHRTYEQYF	TGTTCCAGCAGCCACAGGACCTACGAGCAGTACTTC
TRBV10-3	TRBJ1-2	.	.	CAIGGILYGYTF	TGTGCCATCGGCGGTATCCTCTATGGCTACACCTTC
TRBV29-1	TRBJ1-1	TRBD1	.	CSVRRTGGANTEAFF	TGCAGCGTCCGAAGGACAGGGGGCGCCAACACTGAAGCTTTCTTT
TRBV19	TRBJ2-2	TRBD1	.	CASRQGAGTGELFF	TGTGCCAGTAGACAGGGGGCGGGCACCGGGGAGCTGTTTTTT
TRBV29-1	TRBJ1-1	TRBD1	.	CSVRDRYTEAFF	TGCAGCGTGCGGGACAGATACACTGAAGCTTTCTTT
TRBV9	TRBJ1-5	.	few	CASSVGGGTEQPQHF	TGTGCCAGCAGCGTAGGCGGGGGGACGGAACAGCCCCAGCATTTT
TRBV10-3	TRBJ1-1	TRBD1	.	CAITFTGGGEAFF	TGTGCCATCACTTTCACAGGGGGCGGTGAAGCTTTCTTT
TRBV5-6	TRBJ2-7	TRBD2	few	CASSLALAEFYEQYF	TGTGCCAGCAGCTTGGCACTAGCGGAGTTCTACGAGCAGTACTTC
TRBV4-2	TRBJ2-3	.	few	CASSQGTVTDTQYF	TGTGCCAGCAGCCAAGGGACAGTCACAGATACGCAGTATTTT
TRBV6-5	TRBJ1-1	.	.	CASSYSYLEVEAFF	TGTGCCAGCAGTTACTCGTATCTTGAGGTTGAAGCTTTCTTT
TRBV6-5	TRBJ2-3	TRBD2	.	CASSYTAGGSTDTQYF	TGTGCCAGCAGTTACACGGCGGGGGGTTCCACAGATACGCAGTATTTT
TRBV19	TRBJ1-5	.	.	CASSVDRFSNQPQHF	TGTGCCAGTAGTGTCGACAGGTTTAGCAATCAGCCCCAGCATTTT
TRBV10-3	TRBJ2-1	TRBD2	.	CAISESASGRGNEQFF	TGTGCCATCAGTGAGTCAGCTAGCGGGAGGGGCAATGAGCAGTTCTTC
TRBV7-3	TRBJ2-3	TRBD2	.	CASSLNAGEGTDTQYF	TGTGCCAGCAGCTTAAACGCGGGAGAGGGCACAGATACGCAGTATTTT
TRBV7-8	TRBJ1-5	.	.	CASTNEWGDNQPQHF	TGTGCCAGCACCAATGAGTGGGGAGACAATCAGCCCCAGCATTTT
TRBV28	TRBJ1-2	.	.	CASRTDSGYTF	TGTGCCAGCAGAACGGACTCGGGCTACACCTTC
TRBV6-6	TRBJ2-5	TRBD1	.	CASSLGQGDGETQYF	TGTGCCAGCAGCCTCGGACAGGGGGACGGAGAGACCCAGTACTTC
TRBV5-1	TRBJ1-2	TRBD1	.	CASSLAAGQGAENYGYPF	TGCGCCAGCAGCTTGGCCGCGGGACAGGGAGCGGAAAACTATGGCTACCCCTTC
TRBV7-2	TRBJ2-7	TRBD2	.	CASSSGLAGGVEQYF	TGTGCCAGCAGCAGCGGACTAGCGGGGGGGGTCGAGCAGTACTTC
TRBV2	TRBJ1-2	.	.	CASSEAGQGRQGYTF	TGTGCCAGCAGTGAAGCGGGGCAAGGGAGGCAAGGCTACACCTTC
TRBV6-4	TRBJ2-1	TRBD2	medium-sized	CASALAGGLNEQFF	TGTGCCAGCGCGCTAGCGGGGGGGCTAAATGAGCAGTTCTTC
TRBV7-9	TRBJ1-4	.	.	CASSLPQRTNEKLFF	TGTGCCAGCAGCTTACCCCAGCGAACTAATGAAAAACTGTTTTTT
TRBV7-9	TRBJ1-2	.	.	CASSPRDSGPGGYTF	TGTGCCAGCAGCCCCCGCGACAGTGGGCCAGGGGGCTACACCTTC
TRBV7-2	TRBJ1-2	.	.	CASSFSGAVGYTF	TGTGCCAGCAGCTTCTCAGGGGCGGTTGGCTACACCTTC
TRBV27	TRBJ2-3	TRBD1	few	CASSKRQGQNTDTQYF	TGTGCCAGCAGTAAGAGACAGGGCCAAAACACAGATACGCAGTATTTT
TRBV9	TRBJ1-2	TRBD1	.	CASSGRGRYGYPF	TGTGCCAGCAGCGGCAGGGGGCGATATGGCTACCCCTTC
TRBV29-1	TRBJ2-3	.	few	CSVESTGSPTDTQYF	TGCAGCGTGGAGTCAACAGGGTCACCCACAGATACGCAGTATTTT
TRBV30	TRBJ2-2	.	.	CAWSVRGELFF	TGTGCCTGGAGTGTACGGGGGGAGCTGTTTTTT
TRBV28	TRBJ1-1	TRBD1	.	CASSHRQGWTEAFF	TGTGCCAGCAGCCACAGACAGGGGTGGACTGAAGCTTTCTTT
TRBV19	TRBJ2-7	.	.	CASSMGPGNYEQYF	TGTGCCAGTAGTATGGGTCCGGGAAACTACGAGCAGTACTTC
TRBV4-3	TRBJ2-4	TRBD1	few	CASSQDGRQGIQYF	TGCGCCAGCAGCCAAGATGGACGACAGGGCATTCAGTACTTC